These 9 T cell receptor beta chains were all obtained from the same sample, sequenced in a study of early T cells in non-severe SARS-CoV-2 infection. One entry per CDR3 protein, called by TCRdb with MiXCR from the 5' RACE reads. Of 100,000 or so distinct CDR3 sequences detected, approximately 15% appear once; the ten largest clones hold about 4.7%. Specimen: whole blood, collected at baseline. Source of these receptors: an adult who was a healthcare worker with PCR-confirmed SARS-CoV-2 infection or an uninfected control (not recorded which).

In its sample, this clonotype was seen a few times. This chain joins TRBV4-1 and TRBJ2-2; the match to TRBD2 covers 12 bases. The CDR3 is made up of 16 amino acids. Germline V CDR1 and CDR2: MGHRA, YSYEKL. With 4 bases clipped from V and 4 bases from J, the junction kept 4 bases outside the gene matches. This CDR3 reads CASSPSSGRATGELFF. In DNA form, the CDR3 reads TGCGCCAGCAGCCCCTCTAGCGGGAGGGCCACCGGGGAGCTGTTTTTT.

This clonotype was seen only a few times. The chain couples TRBV10-3 to TRBJ1-1; weak D call: TRBD1 (5 bases). The CDR3 totals 15 residues. Germline loops: CDR1 ENHRY, CDR2 SYGVKD. V was shortened by 4 bases and J by 3 bases, with 15 bases between the two germline ends. The CDR3: CAISGATPGDTEAFF. In nucleotides, the CDR3 is TGTGCCATCAGTGGAGCCACCCCGGGGGACACTGAAGCTTTCTTT.

This clonotype has just a few counts. This rearrangement joins TRBV7-8 to TRBJ2-3; D may correspond to TRBD1 or TRBD2 (5 bases each). Germline V gene data show CDR1 as SGHVS and CDR2 as FQNEAQ. V gave up 4 bases and J gave up 8 bases, with 13 bases separating them. The CDR3 has 13 residues. The DNA of the CDR3 is TGTGCCAGCAGCTACCGGGGCGATGGTACGCAGTATTTT. As protein: CASSYRGDGTQYF.

This clonotype was found once. The V and J genes are TRBV9 and TRBJ1-2; TRBD1 matches at 11 bases. The CDR3 extends over 14 amino acids. Germline CDR1 and CDR2: SGDLS and YYNGEE. V shed 4 bases, J shed 6 bases, and the junction held 5 bases outside the gene matches. CDR3 sequence (DNA): TGTGCCAGCAGCCCGGGGGACAGGGGGAATGGCTACACCTTC. This encodes CASSPGDRGNGYTF.

This clonotype was picked up one time. The chain links TRBV12-3 or TRBV12-4 to TRBJ1-5; a weak D match, TRBD1 (5 bases). The CDR3 totals 14 residues. The germline V and J ends were trimmed by 1 base and 11 bases, with 15 bases remaining between them. Here the CDR3 reads CASSLGFRGQTQHF. The CDR3 DNA sequence: TGTGCCAGCAGTTTAGGTTTCCGGGGCCAAACCCAGCATTTT.

The J gene is TRBJ1-3, the V gene TRBV3-1, with D hard to call. Trimming pared 0 bases from V and 4 bases from J, leaving 4 bases between. Germline loops: CDR1 LGHDT, CDR2 YNNKEL (reference sequence). The CDR3 extends over 13 amino acids. In nucleotides, the CDR3 is TGTGCCAGCAGCCAAGAGGGAGGAAACACCATATATTTT. It specifies CASSQEGGNTIYF. Using reference TRBV3-1 and TRBJ1-3 for the parts outside the CDR3, the full variable domain is DTAVSQTPKYLVTQMGNDKSIKCEQNLGHDTMYWYKQDSKKFLKIMFSYNNKELIINETVPNRFSPKSPDKAHLNLHINSLELGDSAVYFCASSQEGGNTIYFGEGSWLTVV.

The rearrangement links TRBV6-9 to TRBJ2-3, with 8 bases identical to TRBD1. Germline V gives CDR1 MNHGY, CDR2 SVAAGI. This CDR3 region has 16 residues. Trimming at V came to 5 bases and at J to 6 bases, leaving 13 bases not matched to a gene. CDR3 in DNA: TGTGCCAGCAGTCTATGCCGGGACAGGCGAACGGATACGCAGTATTTT. This encodes CASSLCRDRRTDTQYF.

V usage is TRBV6-2 or TRBV6-3 and J usage is TRBJ2-7; D is perhaps TRBD2 (5 bases). Deletions cut 8 bases from V and 2 bases from J, with 19 bases between. There are 15 residues in the CDR3. Germline CDR1 reads MNHEY; CDR2 reads SVGEGT. The CDR3 here is CASGSRVANTYEQYF. DNA for the CDR3: TGTGCCAGCGGATCGAGGGTAGCAAATACCTACGAGCAGTACTTC.

This chain links TRBV10-1 with TRBJ2-3, with D tentatively TRBD1 or TRBD2 (5 bases each). Per germline, CDR1 WNHNN and CDR2 SYGVQD (reference sequence). The CDR3 contains 13 residues. V dropped 4 bases and J dropped 0 bases, with 5 bases sitting between them. Here the CDR3 reads CASSGDSTDTQYF. The CDR3 region has the DNA TGCGCCAGCAGTGGGGACAGCACAGATACGCAGTATTTT.